One sample yielded the 14 T cell receptor beta chains listed below, sequenced in a study of T-cell reconstitution after alpha-beta-depleted transplantation in children. Library preparation (for TCRbeta) was performed with unique molecular identifiers. TCRdb re-called the PCR reads with MiXCR, one entry per CDR3 protein. Among nearly 550,000 distinct CDR3 sequences listed, roughly 18% were seen once. The specimen comprised PBMCs from the stem cell graft donor, sampled from the stem cell graft. The receptor set was obtained from a human donor who donated a stem cell graft to a child with acute lymphoblastic leukemia.

The V and J genes are TRBV20-1 and TRBJ2-3; D gene uncertain. This CDR3 spans 10 amino acids. V dropped 7 bases and J dropped 6 bases, with 8 bases sitting between them. The germline CDR1 and CDR2 sequences are DFQATT and SNEGSKA (reference sequence). The CDR3 DNA reads TGCAGTGACAAACGCGATACGCAGTATTTT. This sequence encodes CSDKRDTQYF.

The chain joins TRBV12-3 or TRBV12-4 to TRBJ2-1; 8 nucleotides align to TRBD1. CDR3 length equals 14 residues. Trimming removed 4 bases from V and 7 bases from J; junction bases left unmatched: 6. CDR3 sequence: CASSSGQAPNEQFF. CDR3 bases: TGTGCCAGCAGTTCGGGACAGGCCCCTAATGAGCAGTTCTTC.

This clonotype has a count of ten or more. The gene calls are TRBV18 and TRBJ1-1, with D possibly TRBD1 on 6 matching bases. Germline V gene lookup returns CDR1 KGHSH and CDR2 LQKENI. This CDR3 spans 16 amino acids. With 1 base removed from V and 3 bases from J, the gap between germline ends came to 15 bases. The DNA for the CDR3 is TGTGCCAGCTCACCACGTTGGGACCAGGGGTACACTGAAGCTTTCTTT. Translating it yields CASSPRWDQGYTEAFF.

The gene calls are TRBV27 and TRBJ1-4; no clear D. CDR1 is MNHEY, CDR2 SMNVEV, per germline (reference sequence). Deletions cut 6 bases from V and 3 bases from J, with 11 bases between. The CDR3 has 14 amino acids. This CDR3 is CASRRTGSNEKLFF. In DNA form, the CDR3 reads TGTGCCAGCAGACGAACGGGGTCTAATGAAAAACTGTTTTTT.

V gene TRBV9 combines with J gene TRBJ2-7; 8 bases agree with TRBD2. V gave up 4 bases and J gave up 7 bases; unmatched junction bases: 10. The germline CDR1 and CDR2 sequences are SGDLS and YYNGEE. The CDR3 has 14 residues. DNA of the CDR3: TGTGCCAGCAGCCCCCCCCCGGGAGGGCAAGAGCAGTACTTC. Protein: CASSPPPGGQEQYF. The full variable domain, in which reference TRBV9 and TRBJ2-7 provide the parts outside the CDR3, is DSGVTQTPKHLITATGQRVTLRCSPRSGDLSVYWYQQSLDQGLQFLIQYYNGEERAKGNILERFSAQQFPDLHSELNLSSLELGDSALYFCASSPPPGGQEQYFGPGTRLTVT.

This clonotype was seen a few times. The chain couples TRBV21-1 to TRBJ2-1; the DNA was not used to check the table's D call, TRBD2. TRBV21-1 is listed as a pseudogene. The length of the CDR3 is 19 residues. The CDR3 DNA reads as TGTGCCAGCAGCAAAGAAGCCTCTAGCGGGACTAAGTCCTACAATGAGCAGTTCTTC. It is translated as CASSKEASSGTKSYNEQFF.

The J gene is TRBJ2-7, the V gene TRBV6-2 or TRBV6-3; no definite D call. The CDR3 spans 15 residues. V lost 2 bases to trimming and J lost 4 bases, with 15 bases between them. CDR1 and CDR2 (germline): MNHEY, SVGEGT. The CDR3 coding sequence is TGTGCCAGCAGTTACGTCCCGGCGCGGAAATACGAGCAGTACTTC. Amino acids: CASSYVPARKYEQYF.

The rearrangement uses TRBV25-1 and TRBJ2-5; 9 positions agree with TRBD1. V shed 6 bases, J shed 4 bases, and the junction held 9 bases outside the gene matches. Germline V gives CDR1 MGHDK, CDR2 SYGVNS. CDR3 length: 15 residues. CDR3 protein: CASSLQGAGGETQYF. As DNA, the CDR3 is TGTGCCAGCAGCCTACAGGGGGCTGGGGGAGAGACCCAGTACTTC.

This clonotype was detected a few times. V gene TRBV16 combines with J gene TRBJ2-7; 13 bases are a match to TRBD2. The germline CDR1 and CDR2 sequences are KGHSY and FQNENV. Trimming cost V 0 bases and J 5 bases; bases outside gene matches: 7. The CDR3 has 17 residues. The CDR3 loop reads CASSQSPLAGGPNEQYF. The CDR3 DNA reads as TGTGCCAGCAGCCAATCCCCACTAGCGGGAGGGCCCAACGAGCAGTACTTC. The full variable domain, in which reference TRBV16 and TRBJ2-7 provide the parts outside the CDR3, is GEEVAQTPKHLVRGEGQKAKLYCAPIKGHSYVFWYQQVLKNEFKFLISFQNENVFDETGMPKERFSAKCLPNSPCSLEIQATKLEDSAVYFCASSQSPLAGGPNEQYFGPGTRLTVT.

In this sample, this clonotype turned up a few times. This chain uses TRBV7-2 with TRBJ2-1; D is unresolved. Deletions cut 5 bases from V and 7 bases from J, with 15 bases between. Germline CDR1 and CDR2: SGHTA and FQGNSA. The CDR3 extends over 14 amino acids. CDR3 nucleotides: TGTGCCAGCAGCATCTCCCGAGAACAGAATGAGCAGTTCTTC. It is translated as CASSISREQNEQFF.

This clonotype was detected only a few times. The chain carries TRBV20-1 and TRBJ2-7; 9 bases agree with TRBD2. From germline, CDR1 is DFQATT and CDR2 SNEGSKA (reference sequence). V shed 6 bases, J shed 2 bases, and the junction held 11 bases outside the gene matches. This CDR3 region has 15 residues. CDR3 region: CSASPPTSGPYEQYF. The CDR3 nucleotides are TGCAGTGCCTCCCCCCCTACTAGCGGGCCCTACGAGCAGTACTTC.

The chain recombines TRBV9 with TRBJ1-2; 8 nucleotides agree with TRBD1. The germline V gene encodes CDR1 SGDLS and CDR2 YYNGEE. Trimming cost V 2 bases and J 5 bases; bases outside gene matches: 5. The CDR3 consists of 14 residues. DNA of the CDR3: TGTGCCAGCAGCGTTAGATGGACAGGGTATGGCTACACCTTC. As protein: CASSVRWTGYGYTF.

The CDR3 coding sequence is TGCGCCAGCAGCCTAGGGGCTAGCGCCAATGAGCAGTTCTTC. It yields the protein CASSLGASANEQFF. This chain connects TRBV4-1 to TRBJ2-1, with a tentative D call TRBD2 (6 bases). The CDR3 consists of 14 residues. V gave up 4 bases and J gave up 6 bases, with 13 bases separating them. Germline V gene lookup returns CDR1 MGHRA and CDR2 YSYEKL.

The sample holds a few counts of this clonotype. The gene calls are TRBV20-1 and TRBJ2-1; tentatively, D is TRBD2 (5 bases). Trimming stripped 1 base from V and 8 bases from J, with 12 bases between. CDR3 length: 13 amino acids. Germline assignment: CDR1 DFQATT and CDR2 SNEGSKA (reference sequence). The CDR3 is CSARGLAEDEQFF. CDR3 coding DNA: TGCAGTGCTAGAGGGCTAGCCGAGGATGAGCAGTTCTTC.